Listed below are T cell receptor beta chains from one sample, sequenced in a study of blood T cell repertoires in COVID-19. This table comes from immunoSEQ multiplex PCR, and its TCRdb copy is limited to in-frame clones, with some not included. This sample has approximately 61,000 clones, with around 87% found just once. Input material: peripheral blood. Receptors were obtained from a human donor in a cohort sampled during active COVID-19. Both conserved end residues are part of each CDR3. The D gene is left open where the match is weak. Not every row has a clone size; where given, it reads once, few, many or a size class.

v_gene: TRBV28
d_gene: .
abundance: once
j_gene: TRBJ1-4
CDR3nt: TGTGCCAGCAGTTTAATAACGGGAAATGAAAAACTGTTTTTT
CDR3aa: CASSLITGNEKLFF

v_gene: TRBV5-4
d_gene: .
abundance: .
j_gene: TRBJ2-4
CDR3nt: TGTGCCAGCAGCTTGGCAGGGAATAGGGACATTCAGTACTTC
CDR3aa: CASSLAGNRDIQYF

v_gene: TRBV9
d_gene: .
abundance: few
j_gene: TRBJ1-6
CDR3nt: TGTGCCAGCAGCGTAGCGAGGGAAAATAATTCACCCCTCCACTTT
CDR3aa: CASSVARENNSPLHF

v_gene: TRBV28
d_gene: .
abundance: .
j_gene: TRBJ1-2
CDR3nt: TGTGCCAGCAGTTTATTAATGAGAGGCTACACCTTC
CDR3aa: CASSLLMRGYTF

v_gene: TRBV28
d_gene: TRBD1
abundance: .
j_gene: TRBJ1-2
CDR3nt: TGTGCCAGCAGTACGGGACAGGGAGGCGGCTACACCTTC
CDR3aa: CASSTGQGGGYTF

v_gene: TRBV28
d_gene: .
abundance: .
j_gene: TRBJ2-1
CDR3nt: TGTGCCATTACGAACACCCGGAGCTCCTACAATGAGCAGTTCTTC
CDR3aa: CAITNTRSSYNEQFF

v_gene: TRBV5-6
d_gene: TRBD1
abundance: .
j_gene: TRBJ1-6
CDR3nt: TGTGCCAGCAGCATACGACAGGGGGCATCCCTCCTTTCTAATTCACCCCTCCACTTT
CDR3aa: CASSIRQGASLLSNSPLHF

v_gene: TRBV18
d_gene: .
abundance: .
j_gene: TRBJ2-1
CDR3nt: TGTGCCAGCTCACCATGGGCTACTCTGAGCTCCTACAATGAGCAGTTCTTC
CDR3aa: CASSPWATLSSYNEQFF

v_gene: TRBV9
d_gene: TRBD2
abundance: once
j_gene: TRBJ2-3
CDR3nt: TGTGCCAGCACCCCCGGGGGGGGGCTTGGCACAGATACGCAGTATTTT
CDR3aa: CASTPGGGLGTDTQYF

v_gene: TRBV6-2/TRBV6-3
d_gene: .
abundance: .
j_gene: TRBJ1-5
CDR3nt: TGTGCCAGCAGTTACCGCCGGGAAAACAATCAGCCCCAGCATTTT
CDR3aa: CASSYRRENNQPQHF

v_gene: TRBV4-1
d_gene: .
abundance: .
j_gene: TRBJ2-1
CDR3nt: TGCGCCAGCAGCCAAGATCACGGGGGAAATGAGCAGTTCTTC
CDR3aa: CASSQDHGGNEQFF

v_gene: TRBV5-1
d_gene: TRBD2
abundance: .
j_gene: TRBJ2-3
CDR3nt: TGCGCCAGCAGGACTAGCGGGAATAAAGATACGCAGTATTTT
CDR3aa: CASRTSGNKDTQYF

v_gene: TRBV15
d_gene: TRBD2
abundance: .
j_gene: TRBJ2-3
CDR3nt: TGTGCCACCAGCAGCGCTGCGGGAGTGGGAGATACGCAGTATTTT
CDR3aa: CATSSAAGVGDTQYF

v_gene: TRBV6-5
d_gene: .
abundance: .
j_gene: TRBJ1-1
CDR3nt: TGTGCCAGCACCCCTTGGCGAGGGAACACTGAAGCTTTCTTT
CDR3aa: CASTPWRGNTEAFF

v_gene: TRBV7-3
d_gene: .
abundance: .
j_gene: TRBJ2-3
CDR3nt: TGTGCCAGCAGCTTAGGCATTGAGGAGGATACGCAGTATTTT
CDR3aa: CASSLGIEEDTQYF

v_gene: TRBV18
d_gene: TRBD1
abundance: once
j_gene: TRBJ1-5
CDR3nt: TGTGCCAGCTCACCATCGACAGGGAGCAATCAGCCCCAGCATTTT
CDR3aa: CASSPSTGSNQPQHF

v_gene: TRBV19
d_gene: .
abundance: .
j_gene: TRBJ2-2
CDR3nt: TGTGCCAGTAGTATAGACCCGAGGACCGGGGAGCTGTTTTTT
CDR3aa: CASSIDPRTGELFF

v_gene: TRBV5-1
d_gene: .
abundance: .
j_gene: TRBJ2-7
CDR3nt: TGCGCCAGCAGCATATTACAGGGATCCTACGAGCAGTACTTC
CDR3aa: CASSILQGSYEQYF

v_gene: TRBV5-4
d_gene: .
abundance: .
j_gene: TRBJ1-4
CDR3nt: TGTGCCAGCAGCCCATTCGGGAGAGGGCATGAAAAACTGTTTTTT
CDR3aa: CASSPFGRGHEKLFF

v_gene: TRBV11-2
d_gene: .
abundance: .
j_gene: TRBJ2-2
CDR3nt: TGTGCCAGCAGCTTAGCTAAGACTGGCACCGGGGAGCTGTTTTTT
CDR3aa: CASSLAKTGTGELFF

v_gene: TRBV2
d_gene: TRBD1
abundance: few
j_gene: TRBJ2-7
CDR3nt: TGTGCCAGCAGTCGGTCGGGACAGGGGGCGAGCGAGCAGTACTTC
CDR3aa: CASSRSGQGASEQYF

v_gene: TRBV9
d_gene: TRBD2
abundance: .
j_gene: TRBJ2-2
CDR3nt: TGTGCCAGCTCCAAGCGGGAGGACGGGGAGCTGTTTTTT
CDR3aa: CASSKREDGELFF

v_gene: TRBV7-8
d_gene: TRBD2
abundance: .
j_gene: TRBJ2-7
CDR3nt: TGTGCCAGCAGCTTAGCTGGCGGGAGGTGGTCCTACGAGCAGTACTTC
CDR3aa: CASSLAGGRWSYEQYF

v_gene: TRBV9
d_gene: .
abundance: once
j_gene: TRBJ1-3
CDR3nt: TGTGCCAGCAGACAGGACACTGGAAACACCATATATTTT
CDR3aa: CASRQDTGNTIYF

v_gene: TRBV6-1
d_gene: .
abundance: .
j_gene: TRBJ1-5
CDR3nt: TGTGCCAGCAGTGAAGATAACAGGGATCAGCCCCAGCATTTT
CDR3aa: CASSEDNRDQPQHF

v_gene: TRBV18
d_gene: .
abundance: .
j_gene: TRBJ1-4
CDR3nt: TGTGCCAGCTCACTATACCGGACACTTGATGCAACTAATGAAAAACTGTTTTTT
CDR3aa: CASSLYRTLDATNEKLFF

v_gene: TRBV7-9
d_gene: TRBD1
abundance: .
j_gene: TRBJ2-5
CDR3nt: TGTGCCAGCACTAAGACAGGGTCGGGAGAGACCCAGTACTTC
CDR3aa: CASTKTGSGETQYF

v_gene: TRBV5-1
d_gene: .
abundance: .
j_gene: TRBJ2-1
CDR3nt: TGCGCCAGCAGCTTGGGACTAGTAGTAGGTAATGAGCAGTTCTTC
CDR3aa: CASSLGLVVGNEQFF

v_gene: TRBV6-6
d_gene: .
abundance: .
j_gene: TRBJ1-1
CDR3nt: TGTGCCAGCAGTTACGTCGAGGTGAACACTGAAGCTTTCTTT
CDR3aa: CASSYVEVNTEAFF

v_gene: TRBV14
d_gene: .
abundance: .
j_gene: TRBJ1-4
CDR3nt: TGTGCCAGCAGCCAAGATTTTAAGGCAGGGAGGAAACTGTTTTTT
CDR3aa: CASSQDFKAGRKLFF

v_gene: TRBV5-5
d_gene: TRBD2
abundance: .
j_gene: TRBJ2-1
CDR3nt: TGTGCCAGCACCATCCTCCTGGGACTACGATACAATGAGCAGTTCTTC
CDR3aa: CASTILLGLRYNEQFF

v_gene: TRBV4-1
d_gene: TRBD1
abundance: .
j_gene: TRBJ1-1
CDR3nt: TGCGCCAGCAGCCAAAAGACAGGGAACATGAACACTGAAGCTTTCTTT
CDR3aa: CASSQKTGNMNTEAFF

v_gene: TRBV10-1
d_gene: TRBD1
abundance: .
j_gene: TRBJ2-7
CDR3nt: TGCGCCAGCAGTGAGTCCACAGGGGTTCGCGAGCAGTACTTC
CDR3aa: CASSESTGVREQYF

v_gene: TRBV7-9
d_gene: TRBD1
abundance: .
j_gene: TRBJ2-1
CDR3nt: TGTGCCAGCAGCCCATTCGGGACAGCCCAGTTCTTC
CDR3aa: CASSPFGTAQFF

v_gene: TRBV6-5
d_gene: TRBD1
abundance: .
j_gene: TRBJ2-7
CDR3nt: TGTGCCAGCATTGCACAGGGGGCTTCCTACGAGCAGTACTTC
CDR3aa: CASIAQGASYEQYF

v_gene: TRBV3-1/TRBV3-2
d_gene: .
abundance: .
j_gene: TRBJ1-4
CDR3nt: TGTGCCAGCAGCCAAGAGACGCTCCCTCAGGGGAAAAAACTGTTTTTT
CDR3aa: CASSQETLPQGKKLFF

v_gene: TRBV10-2
d_gene: TRBD1
abundance: .
j_gene: TRBJ1-1
CDR3nt: TGCGCCAGTTTTTCCGGGACAGGGGGCACTGAAGCTTTCTTT
CDR3aa: CASFSGTGGTEAFF

v_gene: TRBV6-5
d_gene: .
abundance: .
j_gene: TRBJ1-1
CDR3nt: TGTGCCAGCTCTACGACAGTCATGAACACTGAAGCTTTCTTT
CDR3aa: CASSTTVMNTEAFF

v_gene: TRBV7-9
d_gene: TRBD1
abundance: few
j_gene: TRBJ2-5
CDR3nt: TGTGCCAGCAGCCCCCGGGACAGGGGCCAAGAGACCCAGTACTTC
CDR3aa: CASSPRDRGQETQYF